This record looks at one TCR beta chain sequence and its context. What it binds is unknown. This record comes from a study of vaccination and CD4 T cells after COVID-19. Study-level background: The convalescents, six males and four females, included two who were Hispanic. Stimulation used overlapping spike peptides from SARS-CoV-2, HCoV-NL63, HCoV-OC43 and HCoV-229E.

Overall study results and limits: When vaccine-specific clones from convalescent patients were examined, 304 of 307 were spike mono-reactive.

Documented treatment: approximately nine-day PBMC culture with coronavirus spike peptide pools or control peptides (ViraFEST assay). Sequencing of the DNA from cultured CD4+ T cells was carried out with the Oncomine TCR Beta short-read assay. One entry per CDR3 protein, called by TCRdb with MiXCR from the PCR reads. The sample includes 16,000 or so distinct CDR3 sequences, about 45% of them seen just once. This sequence was found in a human donor who had recovered from COVID-19. Material: CD4+ T cells from blood, cultured in vitro, obtained after SARS-CoV-2 vaccination.

The chain's CDR3 is CASTTSGQPIPGELFF. The CDR3, as DNA: TGTGCCAGCACCACCAGCGGGCAGCCAATACCCGGGGAGCTGTTTTTT. V and J are TRBV2 and TRBJ2-2; TRBD2 might be the D (6 bases). In germline, CDR1 is SNHLY, CDR2 FYNNEI. V lost 7 bases and J 6 bases, leaving 21 bases between the germline ends. There are 16 residues in the CDR3.